Listed here are 21 T cell receptor beta chains from one sample, sequenced in a study of CD8 T cells in ankylosing spondylitis. TCRdb reanalysed the 5' RACE reads using MiXCR and keeps one entry per CDR3 protein. The data contain a few hundred thousand distinct CDR3 sequences, around 18% of them singletons. The sequenced sample was blood, either unsorted or a sorted T cell fraction (not recorded which). The receptors originated from a male donor with ankylosing spondylitis or in good health (not recorded which).

The chain carries TRBV3-1 and TRBJ1-5; possibly TRBD1 for D (5 bases). This CDR3 comprises 14 residues. Germline CDR1 LGHDT, CDR2 YNNKEL (reference sequence). The V end lost 4 bases, the J end lost 2 bases, and 9 bases lay between the germline ends. CDR3 residues: CASSLGLRNQPQHF. The CDR3 DNA reads TGTGCCAGCAGCCTGGGACTGCGCAATCAGCCCCAGCATTTT.

This sequence joins TRBV27 and TRBJ2-7, with unresolved D. V lost 2 bases to trimming and J lost 4 bases, with 9 bases between them. This CDR3 is 13 amino acids long. The V gene's germline CDR1 is MNHEY and CDR2 SMNVEV (reference sequence). CDR3 in DNA: TGTGCCAGCAGTTTAAGTCTTGATTACGAGCAGTACGTC. Its protein is CASSLSLDYEQYV.

At least ten counts were recorded for this clonotype. This chain connects TRBV15 to TRBJ2-5; 10 nucleotides align to TRBD2. V shed 2 bases and J 5 bases; nucleotides not matched to a gene: 2. CDR1 and CDR2 from the germline V gene are LNHNV and YYDKDF (reference sequence). The CDR3 runs to 14 residues. The CDR3 nucleotides read TGTGCCACCAGCAGACGTAGCGGGAGGGAGACCCAGTACTTC. Translating gives CATSRRSGRETQYF.

Only a few counts were recorded for this clonotype. The chain employs TRBV12-3 or TRBV12-4 and TRBJ2-7, with 10 bases lining up with TRBD1. This CDR3 has 18 amino acids. The ends lost 5 bases at V and 3 bases at J; junction bases unmatched: 16. The chain's CDR3 is CASSPRQGARVFDYEQYV. CDR3 nucleotides: TGTGCCAGCAGTCCCCGACAGGGGGCGCGAGTATTCGACTACGAGCAGTACGTC.

The J gene is TRBJ1-2, the V gene TRBV12-3 or TRBV12-4, with 7 positions matching TRBD1. The CDR3 length is 15 residues. V shed 3 bases, J shed 4 bases, and the junction held 8 bases outside the gene matches. The CDR3 DNA is TGTGCCAGCAGTTTCCTGGGACAGATATCCTATGGCTACACCTTC. Protein sequence: CASSFLGQISYGYTF.

V usage is TRBV3-1 and J usage is TRBJ2-3, with a weak D call TRBD2 (6 bases). The V and J ends lost 4 bases and 6 bases respectively, with 17 bases between them. The CDR3 contains 15 residues. Germline-derived CDR1 and CDR2 are LGHDT and YNNKEL (reference sequence). The CDR3, as DNA: TGTGCCAGCAGCCCTCGCGCTAGCGCACGGGATACGCAGTATTTT. It encodes CASSPRASARDTQYF.

There are many counts of this clonotype. The chain joins TRBV3-1 to TRBJ2-1; 11 bases are a match to TRBD2. CDR3 size: 15 residues. Per the germline V gene, CDR1 is LGHDT and CDR2 is YNNKEL (reference sequence). V lost 1 base and J lost 6; bases outside the gene matches: 2. The CDR3 nucleotides are TGTGCCAGCAGCCAAGTGACTAGCGGGATCAATGAGCAGTTCTTC. It encodes CASSQVTSGINEQFF.

This clonotype has only a few counts. The chain links TRBV24-1 to TRBJ2-5; TRBD1 matches at 9 bases. This CDR3 region has 14 residues. CDR1 is KGHDR and CDR2 is SFDVKD in the germline V gene. V lost 5 bases, J lost 6 bases, and 6 bases stayed unmatched. The CDR3 reads CATSGSGTGKTQYF. CDR3 coding DNA: TGTGCCACCAGTGGAAGCGGGACAGGGAAGACCCAGTACTTC.

The chain couples TRBV5-1 to TRBJ1-1, with a possible D match to TRBD1 (6 bases). This CDR3 region has 15 residues. Germline assignment: CDR1 SGHRS and CDR2 YFSETQ. V was trimmed by 4 bases and J by 2 bases, leaving 15 bases between them. Here the CDR3 reads CASSPEGGSNTEAFF. The CDR3 nucleotides read TGCGCCAGCAGCCCCGAGGGGGGGAGTAACACTGAAGCTTTCTTT. Using reference TRBV5-1 and TRBJ1-1 for the parts outside the CDR3, the full variable domain is KAGVTQTPRYLIKTRGQQVTLSCSPISGHRSVSWYQQTPGQGLQFLFEYFSETQRNKGNFPGRFSGRQFSNSRSEMNVSTLELGDSALYLCASSPEGGSNTEAFFGQGTRLTVV.

This clonotype has ten or more counts. The chain carries TRBV10-3 and TRBJ2-3; D is possibly TRBD1 or TRBD2 (5 bases each). This CDR3 has 15 residues. The germline gives CDR1 ENHRY, CDR2 SYGVKD. Trimming pared 5 bases from V and 2 bases from J, leaving 14 bases between. This chain's CDR3 is CAISPSGSNTDTQYF. CDR3 nucleotide sequence: TGTGCCATCAGTCCCTCAGGGAGTAACACAGATACGCAGTATTTT.

This clonotype was seen a handful of times. The chain recombines TRBV5-1 with TRBJ2-1; 8 bases are a match to TRBD2. The CDR3 runs 15 residues. The germline V gene has CDR1 SGHRS and CDR2 YFSETQ. V trimming: 2 bases; J trimming: 3 bases; junction bases outside the gene matches: 4. CDR3 bases: TGCGCCAGCAGCTTTAGCGGGGACTTCTACAATGAGCAGTTCTTC. It encodes CASSFSGDFYNEQFF. Looking up the rest from reference TRBV5-1 and TRBJ2-1 gives the full variable domain: KAGVTQTPRYLIKTRGQQVTLSCSPISGHRSVSWYQQTPGQGLQFLFEYFSETQRNKGNFPGRFSGRQFSNSRSEMNVSTLELGDSALYLCASSFSGDFYNEQFFGPGTRLTVL.

This clonotype was detected many times. The chain carries TRBV29-1 and TRBJ2-2; 7 bases align to TRBD2. The CDR3 length is 15 residues. V was clipped by 0 bases and J by 0 bases; unmatched bases: 1. Germline V gene sequence: CDR1 SQVTM, CDR2 ANQGSEA. In DNA, the CDR3 is TGCAGCGTTGAAGAACTAGCGTCGAACACCGGGGAGCTGTTTTTT. Protein product: CSVEELASNTGELFF.

This chain connects TRBV12-3 or TRBV12-4 to TRBJ1-5; D not certain. Trimming stripped 8 bases from V and 0 bases from J, with 5 bases between. The CDR3 is 12 residues long. The CDR3 DNA reads as TGTGCCAGCTCTAATAGCAATCAGCCCCAGCATTTT. It codes for CASSNSNQPQHF.

In its sample, this clonotype was seen a few times. The chain is built from TRBV20-1 and TRBJ2-1; D ambiguous. The CDR3 consists of 12 residues. V shed 4 bases and J shed 7 bases, with 11 bases lying between them. Per the germline V gene, CDR1 is DFQATT and CDR2 is SNEGSKA (reference sequence). The chain's CDR3 is CSATIAFNEQFF. For the CDR3, the DNA is TGCAGTGCTACCATCGCGTTTAATGAGCAGTTCTTC.

The chain couples TRBV20-1 to TRBJ1-3; D gene ambiguous. Germline CDR1 reads DFQATT; CDR2 reads SNEGSKA (reference sequence). Trimming cost V 2 bases and J 4 bases, with 9 bases left between them. The CDR3 runs 13 residues. The CDR3 sequence: CSARPGMGNTIYF. CDR3 in DNA: TGCAGTGCTAGACCCGGTATGGGAAACACCATATATTTT.

This clonotype was seen ten or more times. The CDR3 DNA reads as TGTGCCACCAGCAAGGGGGGGAGAGGCACAGATACGCAGTATTTT. This translates into CATSKGGRGTDTQYF. This chain uses TRBV15 with TRBJ2-3, with D perhaps matching TRBD2 (7 bases). This CDR3 has 15 residues. The germline V and J ends were trimmed by 4 bases and 1 base, with 12 bases remaining between them. CDR1 is LNHNV and CDR2 is YYDKDF in the germline V gene (reference sequence). Filled out from reference TRBV15 and TRBJ2-3, the complete variable domain reads DAMVIQNPRYQVTQFGKPVTLSCSQTLNHNVMYWYQQKSSQAPKLLFHYYDKDFNNEADTPDNFQSRRPNTSFCFLDIRSPGLGDTAMYLCATSKGGRGTDTQYFGPGTRLTVL.

In this sample, this clonotype turned up many times. This chain uses TRBV5-1 with TRBJ2-3; no firm D call. CDR3 size: 15 residues. V lost 3 bases and J 1 base, leaving 12 bases between the germline ends. Per the germline V gene, CDR1 is SGHRS and CDR2 is YFSETQ. CDR3 sequence: CASSSGGTGTDTQYF. CDR3 DNA sequence: TGCGCCAGCAGCTCGGGCGGCACGGGCACAGATACGCAGTATTTT.

This clonotype was seen a few times. V is TRBV5-1 and J is TRBJ2-1; D may be TRBD1 (5 bases). In germline, CDR1 is SGHRS, CDR2 YFSETQ. CDR3 length: 15 residues. The ends were cut back, 0 bases at V and 1 base at J, with 8 bases in the middle. CDR3 sequence (DNA): TGCGCCAGCAGCTTGGGGGCAGGGTCCTACAATGAGCAGTTCTTC. Encoded protein: CASSLGAGSYNEQFF.

The chain couples TRBV7-2 to TRBJ2-2; D gene uncertain. Looked up from germline, CDR1 is SGHTA and CDR2 is FQGNSA. V lost 7 bases and J 7 bases, leaving 16 bases between the germline ends. The CDR3 covers 14 residues. Here the CDR3 DNA reads TGTGCCAGCACCCACGGAAAGTTTATCGGGGAGCTGTTTTTT. It codes for CASTHGKFIGELFF.

This clonotype was counted many times. V and J are TRBV12-3 or TRBV12-4 and TRBJ1-5; D might be TRBD1 (5 bases). This CDR3 region has 14 residues. Trimming removed 8 bases from V and 0 bases from J, with 11 bases in between. The CDR3 loop is CASLPGSSNQPQHF. The DNA of the CDR3 is TGTGCCAGCTTACCAGGGTCTAGCAATCAGCCCCAGCATTTT.

A single count supports this clonotype. The rearrangement uses TRBV5-4 and TRBJ2-2; the D is unclear. V dropped 8 bases and J dropped 6 bases, with 14 bases sitting between them. Germline V gene lookup returns CDR1 SGHNT and CDR2 YYREEE (reference sequence). The CDR3 is made up of 13 amino acids. The CDR3 DNA sequence: TGTGCCAGGGGCCGAGAGATCCCCGGGGAGCTGTTTTTT. As protein: CARGREIPGELFF. The full variable domain, with the rest looked up from reference TRBV5-4 and TRBJ2-2, is ETGVTQSPTHLIKTRGQQVTLRCSSQSGHNTVSWYQQALGQGPQFIFQYYREEENGRGNFPPRFSGLQFPNYSSELNVNALELDDSALYLCARGREIPGELFFGEGSRLTVL.